The clone carrying this TCR beta chain was counted a few times. The antigen remains undetermined. The data derive from a study of response to subunit inactivated influenza vaccine. Study outcomes and limitations: Seasonal influenza vaccination, on each occasion, was suggested by the authors to recruit few new T cells.

TCRdb redid the calling of the RT-PCR reads with MiXCR, one entry per CDR3 protein. The top ten clones hold approximately 10% of a sample with around 650,000 distinct CDR3 sequences, 15% to 17% of them seen once. V was pared by 6 bases and J by 5 bases, with 14 bases between. The germline V gene encodes CDR1 ENHRY and CDR2 SYGVKD. The CDR3 covers 13 residues. This receptor was taken from a man aged 45-65 years who received an inactivated influenza vaccine. The material was PBMCs from blood, obtained 12 days after vaccination. The rearrangement uses TRBV10-3 and TRBJ2-7, with a weak D call TRBD1 (5 bases). This CDR3 is CAIRERTGNEQYF. The CDR3 bases are TGTGCCATCAGGGAGAGAACAGGTAACGAGCAGTACTTC.